This TCR beta chain was retrieved from a study of tumour-infiltrating T cells in Burkitt lymphoma. Study observations and caveats: Many Burkitt lymphoma patients shared several public clonotypes.

Assay: immunoSEQ multiplex PCR; the TCRdb copy retains only in-frame clones and omits some. The top ten clones hold 2.9% of a sample with tens of thousands of clones, roughly 30% of them seen once. Deletions cut 3 bases from V and 9 bases from J, with 17 bases between. CDR1 is MGHRA, CDR2 YSYEKL, per germline. The CDR3 has 15 residues. Comment on this clone: Its antigen is still unknown.

The rearrangement uses TRBV4-1 and TRBJ1-4, with D hard to call. The sequence derives from a human donor with Burkitt lymphoma. Sequencing was performed on tumor tissue. This chain's CDR3 is CASSHSGSTIQKLFF. CDR3 sequence (DNA): TGCGCCAGCAGCCACTCAGGTTCCACCATTCAAAAACTGTTTTTT.